This TCR beta chain is drawn from a study of vaccination and CD4 T cells after COVID-19. Turning to the study itself: SARS-CoV-2, HCoV-NL63, HCoV-OC43 and HCoV-229E supplied the overlapping spike peptides used to stimulate cells.

The Oncomine TCR Beta short-read assay generated sequence data from the DNA of cultured CD4+ T cells. TCRdb used MiXCR to reprocess the PCR reads, holding one entry per CDR3 protein. The sample consists of roughly 7,000 distinct CDR3 sequences, around a third of them appearing once. The study's findings and limits: Convalescent patients saw a median 86.3% of their reactive clones show up only after vaccination.

The CDR3 runs 15 residues. Looked up from germline, CDR1 is LNHDA and CDR2 is SQIVND (reference sequence). With V trimmed by 5 bases and J by 8 bases, 9 bases remained unmatched. Treatment given: approximately 10-day PBMC culture with coronavirus spike peptide pools or control peptides (ViraFEST assay). During the years 2011-2018, before the COVID-19 pandemic, the unexposed donor's CD4+ T cells were collected. In this sample, this clonotype is medium-sized. Its antigen remains unidentified. This chain links TRBV19 with TRBJ2-3; 11 bases agree with TRBD2. Specimen: CD4+ T cells from blood, cultured in vitro. This TCR came from a human donor in good health. The CDR3 spells CASSPGLAGTSTQYF. The CDR3 DNA sequence: TGTGCCAGTAGTCCCGGACTAGCGGGTACCAGTACGCAGTATTTT. The full variable domain, completed using reference TRBV19 and TRBJ2-3, is DGGITQSPKYLFRKEGQNVTLSCEQNLNHDAMYWYRQDPGQGLRLIYYSQIVNDFQKGDIAEGYSVSREKKESFPLTVTSAQKNPTAFYLCASSPGLAGTSTQYFGPGTRLTVL.